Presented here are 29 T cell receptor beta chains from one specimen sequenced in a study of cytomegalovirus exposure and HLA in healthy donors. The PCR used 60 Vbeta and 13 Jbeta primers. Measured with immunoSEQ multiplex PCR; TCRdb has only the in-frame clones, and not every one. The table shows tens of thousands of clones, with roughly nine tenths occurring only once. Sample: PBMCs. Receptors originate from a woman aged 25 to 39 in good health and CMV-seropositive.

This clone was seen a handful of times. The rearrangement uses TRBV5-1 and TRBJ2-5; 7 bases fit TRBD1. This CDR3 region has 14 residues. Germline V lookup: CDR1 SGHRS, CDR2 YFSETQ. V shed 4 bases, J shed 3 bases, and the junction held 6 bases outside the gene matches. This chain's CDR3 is CASSPKGQKETQYF. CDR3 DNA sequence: TGCGCCAGCAGCCCCAAGGGACAGAAAGAGACCCAGTACTTC.

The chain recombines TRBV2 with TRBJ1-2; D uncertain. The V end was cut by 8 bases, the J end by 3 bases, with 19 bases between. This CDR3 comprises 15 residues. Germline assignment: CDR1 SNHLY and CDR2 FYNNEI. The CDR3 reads CASPSEALVDYGYTF. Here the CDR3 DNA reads TGTGCCAGCCCCTCGGAGGCCTTGGTAGACTATGGCTACACCTTC. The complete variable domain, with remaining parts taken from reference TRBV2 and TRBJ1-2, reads EPEVTQTPSHQVTQMGQEVILRCVPISNHLYFYWYRQILGQKVEFLVSFYNNEISEKSEIFDDQFSVERPDGSNFTLKIRSTKLEDSAMYFCASPSEALVDYGYTFGSGTRLTVV.

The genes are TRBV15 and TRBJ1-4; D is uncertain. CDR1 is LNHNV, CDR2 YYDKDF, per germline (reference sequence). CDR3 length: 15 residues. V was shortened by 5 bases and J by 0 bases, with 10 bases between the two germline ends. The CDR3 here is CATSGSRATNEKLFF. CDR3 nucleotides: TGTGCCACCAGCGGGAGCAGAGCAACTAATGAAAAACTGTTTTTT. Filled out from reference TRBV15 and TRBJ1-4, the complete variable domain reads DAMVIQNPRYQVTQFGKPVTLSCSQTLNHNVMYWYQQKSSQAPKLLFHYYDKDFNNEADTPDNFQSRRPNTSFCFLDIRSPGLGDTAMYLCATSGSRATNEKLFFGSGTQLSVL.

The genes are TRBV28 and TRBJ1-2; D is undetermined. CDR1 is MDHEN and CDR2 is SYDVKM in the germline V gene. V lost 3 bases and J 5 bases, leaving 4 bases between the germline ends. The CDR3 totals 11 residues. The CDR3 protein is CASSFGYGYTF. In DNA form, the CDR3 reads TGTGCCAGCAGTTTCGGTTATGGCTACACCTTC.

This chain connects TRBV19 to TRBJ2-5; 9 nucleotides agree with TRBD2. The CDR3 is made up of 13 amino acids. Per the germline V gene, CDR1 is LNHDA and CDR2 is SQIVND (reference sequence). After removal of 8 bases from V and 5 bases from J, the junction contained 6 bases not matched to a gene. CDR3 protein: CASFSGRRETQYF. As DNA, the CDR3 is TGTGCCAGTTTTAGCGGGAGAAGGGAGACCCAGTACTTC. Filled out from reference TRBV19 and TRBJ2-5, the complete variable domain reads DGGITQSPKYLFRKEGQNVTLSCEQNLNHDAMYWYRQDPGQGLRLIYYSQIVNDFQKGDIAEGYSVSREKKESFPLTVTSAQKNPTAFYLCASFSGRRETQYFGPGTRLLVL.

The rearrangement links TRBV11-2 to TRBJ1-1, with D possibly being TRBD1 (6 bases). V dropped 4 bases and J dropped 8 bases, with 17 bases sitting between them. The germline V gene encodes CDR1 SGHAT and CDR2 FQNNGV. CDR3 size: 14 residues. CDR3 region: CASSSISRGLEAFF. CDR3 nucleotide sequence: TGTGCCAGCAGCTCGATTTCCAGGGGCCTCGAAGCTTTCTTT.

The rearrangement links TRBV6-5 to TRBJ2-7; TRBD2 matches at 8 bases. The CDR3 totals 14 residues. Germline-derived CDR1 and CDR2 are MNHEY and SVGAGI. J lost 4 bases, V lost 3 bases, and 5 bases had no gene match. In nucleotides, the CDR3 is TGTGCCAGCAGTTATGGTAGCGGGGTTTACGAGCAGTACTTC. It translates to CASSYGSGVYEQYF.

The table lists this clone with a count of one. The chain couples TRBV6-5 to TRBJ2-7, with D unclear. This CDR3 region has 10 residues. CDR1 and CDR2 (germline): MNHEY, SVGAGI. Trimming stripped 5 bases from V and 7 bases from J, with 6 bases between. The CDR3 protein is CASSQVEQYF. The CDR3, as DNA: TGTGCCAGCAGTCAGGTGGAGCAGTACTTC.

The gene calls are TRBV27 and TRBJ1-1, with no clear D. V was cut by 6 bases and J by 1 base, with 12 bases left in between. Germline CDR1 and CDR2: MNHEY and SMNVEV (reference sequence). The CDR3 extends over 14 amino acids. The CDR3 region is CASRLWGANTEAFF. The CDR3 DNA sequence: TGTGCCAGCAGGCTCTGGGGAGCGAACACTGAAGCTTTCTTT.

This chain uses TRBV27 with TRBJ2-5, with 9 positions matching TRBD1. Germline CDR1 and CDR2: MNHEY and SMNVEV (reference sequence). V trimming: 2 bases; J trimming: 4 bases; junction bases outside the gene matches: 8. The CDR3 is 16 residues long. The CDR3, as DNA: TGTGCCAGCAGTTTACTAGGGACAGGGTTAGGAGAGACCCAGTACTTC. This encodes CASSLLGTGLGETQYF.

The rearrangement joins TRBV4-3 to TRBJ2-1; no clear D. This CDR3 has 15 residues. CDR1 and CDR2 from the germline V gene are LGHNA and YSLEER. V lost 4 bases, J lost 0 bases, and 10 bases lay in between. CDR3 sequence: CASSPEWSSYNEQFF. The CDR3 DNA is TGCGCCAGCAGCCCCGAGTGGAGCTCCTACAATGAGCAGTTCTTC.

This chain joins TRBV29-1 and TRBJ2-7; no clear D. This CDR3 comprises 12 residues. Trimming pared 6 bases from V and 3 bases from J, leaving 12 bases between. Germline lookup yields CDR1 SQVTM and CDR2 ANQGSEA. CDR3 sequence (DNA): TGCAGCGTAAAAAACACAAACTACGAGCAGTACTTC. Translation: CSVKNTNYEQYF.

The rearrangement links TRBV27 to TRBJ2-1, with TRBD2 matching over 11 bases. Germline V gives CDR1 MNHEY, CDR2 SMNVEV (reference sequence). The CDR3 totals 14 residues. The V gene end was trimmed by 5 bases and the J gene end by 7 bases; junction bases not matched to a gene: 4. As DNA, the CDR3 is TGTGCCAGCAGTCTGCCTAGCGGGAGGAATGAGCAGTTCTTC. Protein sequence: CASSLPSGRNEQFF.

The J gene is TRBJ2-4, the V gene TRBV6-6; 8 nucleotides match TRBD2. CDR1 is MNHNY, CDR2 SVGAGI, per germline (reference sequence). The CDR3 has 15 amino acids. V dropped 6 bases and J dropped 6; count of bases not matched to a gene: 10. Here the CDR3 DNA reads TGTGCCAGCAGCCGATTAGCGGGGCATGGAAACATTCAGTACTTC. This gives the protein CASSRLAGHGNIQYF.

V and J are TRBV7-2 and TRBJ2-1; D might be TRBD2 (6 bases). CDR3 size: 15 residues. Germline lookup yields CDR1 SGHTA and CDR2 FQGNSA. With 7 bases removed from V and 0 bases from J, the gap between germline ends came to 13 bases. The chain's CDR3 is CASTILARSYNEQFF. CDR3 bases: TGTGCCAGCACCATCCTAGCGCGCTCCTACAATGAGCAGTTCTTC.

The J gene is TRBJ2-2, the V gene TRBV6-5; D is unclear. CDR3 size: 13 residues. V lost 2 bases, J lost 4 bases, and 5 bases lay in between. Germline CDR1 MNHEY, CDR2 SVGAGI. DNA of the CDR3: TGTGCCAGCAGTTACACTCTCACCGGGGAGCTGTTTTTT. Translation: CASSYTLTGELFF.

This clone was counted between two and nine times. DNA for the CDR3: TGCGCCAGCAGCCCCTCAGACCCTGGGACAGCCAATGAGCAGTTCTTC. This codes for CASSPSDPGTANEQFF. The rearrangement links TRBV5-1 to TRBJ2-1, with 7 bases that match TRBD1. The CDR3 is made up of 16 amino acids. The V gene's germline CDR1 is SGHRS and CDR2 YFSETQ. Unmatched junction bases numbered 13, after V lost 4 bases and J lost 6 bases.

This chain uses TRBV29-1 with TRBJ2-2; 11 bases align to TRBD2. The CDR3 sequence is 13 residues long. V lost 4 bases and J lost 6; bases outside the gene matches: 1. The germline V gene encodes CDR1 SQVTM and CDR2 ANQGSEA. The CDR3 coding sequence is TGCAGCGTTGGTAGCGGGAGGGCCGGGGAGCTGTTTTTT. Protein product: CSVGSGRAGELFF.

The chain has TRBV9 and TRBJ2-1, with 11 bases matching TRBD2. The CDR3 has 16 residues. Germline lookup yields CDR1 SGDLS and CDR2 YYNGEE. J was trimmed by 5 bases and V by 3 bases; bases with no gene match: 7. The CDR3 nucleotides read TGTGCCAGCAGCGCAGATAGCGGGAGGGCCAACAATGAGCAGTTCTTC. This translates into CASSADSGRANNEQFF. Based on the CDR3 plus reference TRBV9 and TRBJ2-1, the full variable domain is DSGVTQTPKHLITATGQRVTLRCSPRSGDLSVYWYQQSLDQGLQFLIQYYNGEERAKGNILERFSAQQFPDLHSELNLSSLELGDSALYFCASSADSGRANNEQFFGPGTRLTVL.

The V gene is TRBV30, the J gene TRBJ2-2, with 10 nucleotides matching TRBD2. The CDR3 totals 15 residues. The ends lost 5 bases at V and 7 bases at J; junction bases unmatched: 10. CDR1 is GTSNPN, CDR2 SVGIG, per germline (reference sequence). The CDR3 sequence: CAWGGPSGSGGELFF. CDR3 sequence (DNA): TGTGCCTGGGGGGGACCTAGCGGGAGTGGCGGGGAGCTGTTTTTT.

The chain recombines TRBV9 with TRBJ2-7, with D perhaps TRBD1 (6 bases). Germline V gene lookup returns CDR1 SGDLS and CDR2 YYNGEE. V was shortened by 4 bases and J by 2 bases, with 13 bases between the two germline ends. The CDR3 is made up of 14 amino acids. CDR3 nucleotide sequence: TGTGCCAGCAGCCCACGGACAGCCGCCTACGAGCAGTACTTC. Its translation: CASSPRTAAYEQYF.

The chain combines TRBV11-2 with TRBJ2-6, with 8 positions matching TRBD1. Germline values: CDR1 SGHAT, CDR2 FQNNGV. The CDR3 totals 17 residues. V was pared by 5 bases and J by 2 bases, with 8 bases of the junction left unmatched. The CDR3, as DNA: TGTGCCAGCAGCCTAAGGGTGACAGGGGCTGGGGCCAACGTCCTGACTTTC. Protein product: CASSLRVTGAGANVLTF.

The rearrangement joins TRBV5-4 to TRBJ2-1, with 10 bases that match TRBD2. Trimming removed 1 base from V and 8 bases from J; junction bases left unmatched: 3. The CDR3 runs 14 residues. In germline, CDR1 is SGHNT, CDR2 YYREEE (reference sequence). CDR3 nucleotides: TGTGCCAGCAGCTTGATAGCGGGAGGTGATGAGCAGTTCTTC. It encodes CASSLIAGGDEQFF.

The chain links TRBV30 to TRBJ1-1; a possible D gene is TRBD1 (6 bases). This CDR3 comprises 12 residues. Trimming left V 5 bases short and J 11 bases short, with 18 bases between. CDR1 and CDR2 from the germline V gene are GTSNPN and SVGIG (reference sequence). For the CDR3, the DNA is TGTGCCTGGGGACCATTTGGGACAAGGGCTTTCTTT. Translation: CAWGPFGTRAFF.

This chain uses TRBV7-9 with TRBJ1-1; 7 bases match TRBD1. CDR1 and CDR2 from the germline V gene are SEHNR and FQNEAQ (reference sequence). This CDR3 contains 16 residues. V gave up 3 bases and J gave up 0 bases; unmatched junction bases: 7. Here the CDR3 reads CASSFRQGVMNTEAFF. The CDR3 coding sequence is TGTGCCAGCAGCTTTCGGCAGGGGGTTATGAACACTGAAGCTTTCTTT.

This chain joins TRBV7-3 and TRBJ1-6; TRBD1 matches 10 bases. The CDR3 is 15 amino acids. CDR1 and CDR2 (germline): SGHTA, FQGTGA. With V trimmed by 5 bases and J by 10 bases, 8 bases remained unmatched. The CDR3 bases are TGTGCCAGCAGCCCCCGTGGGGACAGGGGATCACCCCTCCACTTT. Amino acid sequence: CASSPRGDRGSPLHF. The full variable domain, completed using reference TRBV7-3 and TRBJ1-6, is GAGVSQTPSNKVTEKGKYVELRCDPISGHTALYWYRQSLGQGPEFLIYFQGTGAADDSGLPNDRFFAVRPEGSVSTLKIQRTERGDSAVYLCASSPRGDRGSPLHFGNGTRLTVT.

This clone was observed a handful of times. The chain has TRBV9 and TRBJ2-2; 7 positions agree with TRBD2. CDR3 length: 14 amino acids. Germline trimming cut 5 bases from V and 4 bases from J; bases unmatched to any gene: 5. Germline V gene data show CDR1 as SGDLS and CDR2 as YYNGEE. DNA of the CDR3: TGTGCCAGCAGAGCGGGGCCTTCCACCGGGGAGCTGTTTTTT. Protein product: CASRAGPSTGELFF.

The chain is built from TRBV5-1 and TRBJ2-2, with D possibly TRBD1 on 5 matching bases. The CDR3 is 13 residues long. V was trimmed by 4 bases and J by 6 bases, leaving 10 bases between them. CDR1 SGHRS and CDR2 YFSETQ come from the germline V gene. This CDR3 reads CASSNQGAGELFF. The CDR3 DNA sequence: TGCGCCAGCAGCAATCAGGGTGCCGGGGAGCTGTTTTTT.

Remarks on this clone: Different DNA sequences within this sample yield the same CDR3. In nucleotides, the CDR3 is TGTGCCAGCAGTTTGGGACTAGCGGGAGAGGTTGAGCAGTTCTTC. Its translation: CASSLGLAGEVEQFF. The rearrangement joins TRBV27 to TRBJ2-1, with 14 nucleotides matching TRBD2. Germline assignment: CDR1 MNHEY and CDR2 SMNVEV (reference sequence). The length of the CDR3 is 15 residues. Trimming took 3 bases from V and 9 from J; bases not matched to a gene: 4.